Described below is a single TCR beta chain sequence and its context. This sample is drawn from a study of blood T cell repertoires in COVID-19. Background on the study: The United States, Italy and Spain were the sources of the acute and convalescent COVID-19 samples. T cells, B-cell-depleted T cells, or PBMCs provided the cDNA or gDNA that served as material.

Per the study methods: Amplification of reference gene primers provided the estimated nucleated cell counts. The repertoire was sequenced with immunoSEQ multiplex PCR; TCRdb's copy has only in-frame clones and lacks some. V and J calls and clone size are copied from that table; D and trimming were computed from the DNA. The sample gives over 200,000 clones, 65% to 85% of which show up once; more than 8% is in the top ten. The V segment lost 4 bases and the J segment 9 bases; nucleotides outside the gene matches: 10. Germline CDR1 and CDR2: MDHEN and SYDVKM. The CDR3 covers 16 residues. The chain is built from TRBV28 and TRBJ2-1, with 12 bases matching TRBD2. This TCR came from a woman between 50 and 59 years old with acute or convalescent COVID-19. Sequencing input: peripheral blood. The CDR3 coding sequence is TGTGCCAGCAGTTCCCTTAGGCTAGCGGGAGGGGGTGAGCAGTTCTTC. This encodes CASSSLRLAGGGEQFF.